This TCR beta chain was obtained from a study of T cell responses to AZD1222 COVID-19 vaccine. Findings of the study overall: Across the whole spike, CD4 TCRs peaked at regions 160-218 and 743-854. A reported finding is that nearly half of spike-specific TCRs target unmutated variant regions. Females outnumbered males among donors, who were mostly white British; clonal diversity was possibly underestimated. Vaccination with two AZD1222 doses was followed by a rise in Spike-specific TCR breadth and depth.

This CDR3 has 12 amino acids. Trimming took 5 bases from V and 9 from J, leaving 11 bases between them. A note on this clone: The antigen is unknown.

Assay used: immunoSEQ multiplex PCR; TCRdb lists only in-frame clones, some missing. Of some 40,000 clones in the sample, just under 80% are singletons; the top ten hold roughly 20%. The TCR comes from an adult who received the MenACWY meningococcal vaccine as a control. This chain links TRBV12-3 or TRBV12-4 with TRBJ2-1; D gene uncertain. The starting material was peripheral blood, obtained 28 days after the second dose of the MenACWY control vaccine. The CDR3 spells CASSPGAREQFF. The DNA for the CDR3 is TGTGCCAGCAGTCCCGGAGCTCGTGAGCAGTTCTTC.